The 14 T cell receptor beta chains in this list originate from one sample, sequenced in a study of regulatory and conventional T cells in RAG deficiency. Clones were sequenced by immunoSEQ multiplex PCR, and TCRdb holds only the in-frame ones, with some missing. The sample lists approximately 8,500 clones, around 84% seen once, with under 35% in the top ten. In addition, the sample was reused for a study of regulatory T cells. That publication notes: Amplification used 52 TRBV primers and 13 TRBJ primers.

Sequenced material: CD8+ T cells sorted from blood. These receptors originate from a human donor in good health.

V usage is TRBV7-3 and J usage is TRBJ2-1; TRBD2 matches 9 bases. Losses at the gene ends were 2 bases for V and 4 bases for J; bases not matched to a gene: 3. The CDR3 has 15 residues. Germline V lookup: CDR1 SGHTA, CDR2 FQGTGA. The CDR3 protein is CASSLSTSGYNEQFF. The DNA of the CDR3 is TGTGCCAGCAGCTTATCGACTAGCGGATACAATGAGCAGTTCTTC.

The chain has TRBV7-6 and TRBJ2-1; no definite D call. CDR3 length: 14 residues. Per germline, CDR1 SGHVS and CDR2 FNYEAQ. Trimming cost V 5 bases and J 6 bases, with 14 bases left between them. The CDR3 coding sequence is TGTGCCAGCAGCCCCAGGAGTTTAGGCAATGAGCAGTTCTTC. Translation: CASSPRSLGNEQFF.

The chain couples TRBV4-1 to TRBJ1-1; possibly TRBD1 for D (5 bases). The germline V gene has CDR1 MGHRA and CDR2 YSYEKL. V was shortened by 3 bases and J by 0 bases, with 14 bases between the two germline ends. The CDR3 spans 16 residues. The CDR3 is CASSQGGGHLNTEAFF. Written as DNA, the CDR3 is TGCGCCAGCAGCCAGGGAGGAGGACATCTGAACACTGAAGCTTTCTTT.

CDR3 loop: CASNDGGASYNEQFF. The CDR3 DNA reads TGTGCCAGCAACGACGGGGGGGCCTCCTACAATGAGCAGTTCTTC. This chain joins TRBV9 and TRBJ2-1; TRBD2 matches at 8 bases. Trimming removed 6 bases from V and 0 bases from J; junction bases left unmatched: 5. Germline CDR1 SGDLS, CDR2 YYNGEE. CDR3 length: 15 residues.

The chain joins TRBV28 to TRBJ2-1, with 11 bases fitting TRBD2. From germline, CDR1 is MDHEN and CDR2 SYDVKM. V was pared by 4 bases and J by 7 bases, with 6 bases of the junction left unmatched. The CDR3 runs 15 residues. The DNA for the CDR3 is TGTGCCAGCAGTTCCCGACTAGCGGGATCGAATGAGCAGTTCTTC. Translating gives CASSSRLAGSNEQFF.

The chain carries TRBV4-1 and TRBJ2-3; weak D call: TRBD1 (5 bases). Germline loops: CDR1 MGHRA, CDR2 YSYEKL. The CDR3 runs 14 residues. V gave up 4 bases and J gave up 4 bases, with 12 bases separating them. The DNA of the CDR3 is TGCGCCAGCAGCCCCCAGGGTACGGCAGATACGCAGTATTTT. Protein: CASSPQGTADTQYF.

This clone has more than one count but fewer than ten. This sequence joins TRBV4-1 and TRBJ1-3; D gene uncertain. CDR1 is MGHRA, CDR2 YSYEKL, per germline. V shed 4 bases and J shed 4 bases, with 8 bases lying between them. CDR3 length: 13 amino acids. The CDR3 sequence is CASSPTGGNTIYF. CDR3 nucleotide sequence: TGCGCCAGCAGCCCCACGGGGGGAAACACCATATATTTT.

In nucleotides, the CDR3 is TGTGCCAGCAGCCAATCTTCCGGGGCTTCGGGGGAGCTGTTTTTT. Translated, it gives CASSQSSGASGELFF. The chain joins TRBV5-4 to TRBJ2-2; possibly TRBD1 or TRBD2 for D (5 bases each). Germline V gene data show CDR1 as SGHNT and CDR2 as YYREEE (reference sequence). The CDR3 has 15 residues. Trimming stripped 4 bases from V and 8 bases from J, with 18 bases between.

J is TRBJ1-1 and V is TRBV4-1; possibly TRBD1 for D (5 bases). The CDR3 covers 16 residues. From germline, CDR1 is MGHRA and CDR2 YSYEKL. Trimming pared 6 bases from V and 2 bases from J, leaving 19 bases between. The CDR3 loop is CASRHMVRGSNTEAFF. Written as DNA, the CDR3 is TGCGCCAGCAGGCATATGGTTCGGGGGTCTAACACTGAAGCTTTCTTT.

This clone occurred a few times. The chain has TRBV10-1 and TRBJ2-3; 10 nucleotides agree with TRBD2. The CDR3 extends over 16 amino acids. With V trimmed by 6 bases and J by 0 bases, 6 bases remained unmatched. CDR1 is WNHNN and CDR2 is SYGVQD in the germline V gene (reference sequence). The DNA for the CDR3 is TGCGCCAGCAGGGGGGCTAGCGGGGGAAGCACAGATACGCAGTATTTT. It specifies CASRGASGGSTDTQYF.

This chain connects TRBV2 to TRBJ2-7; possibly TRBD1 for D (6 bases). The germline V and J ends were trimmed by 4 bases and 0 bases, with 13 bases remaining between them. Germline V gene sequence: CDR1 SNHLY, CDR2 FYNNEI. The CDR3 extends over 15 amino acids. The DNA of the CDR3 is TGTGCCAGCAGTGGGGTGGACAGAAACTCCTACGAGCAGTACTTC. Its translation is CASSGVDRNSYEQYF.

The CDR3 nucleotides read TGTGCCAGCAGCGTTGTCGGGGGGGCGACTGAGCAGTTCTTC. Amino acids: CASSVVGGATEQFF. The chain uses TRBV9 and TRBJ2-1; 8 bases line up with TRBD2. Germline loops: CDR1 SGDLS, CDR2 YYNGEE. The CDR3 has 14 amino acids. The J segment lost 9 bases and the V segment lost 2 bases, leaving 7 bases of the junction unmatched.

The chain employs TRBV6-1 and TRBJ1-5; 8 nucleotides line up with TRBD1. CDR1 MNHNS and CDR2 SASEGT come from the germline V gene. The length of the CDR3 is 16 residues. V dropped 0 bases and J dropped 5; count of bases not matched to a gene: 6. The CDR3 DNA reads as TGTGCCAGCAGTGAAGCAGAGGCAGGGGGCCATCAGCCCCAGCATTTT. Protein product: CASSEAEAGGHQPQHF.

This CDR3 is CASSLIQRTYNEQFF. The CDR3 nucleotides read TGTGCCAGCAGCTTAATACAGCGAACCTACAATGAGCAGTTCTTC. The chain couples TRBV11-3 to TRBJ2-1, with D hard to call. The V end lost 2 bases, the J end lost 2 bases, and 10 bases lay between the germline ends. CDR3 length: 15 residues. Germline assignment: CDR1 SGHNT and CDR2 YENEEA. Complete variable domain (other parts from reference TRBV11-3 and TRBJ2-1): EAGVVQSPRYKIIEKKQPVAFWCNPISGHNTLYWYLQNLGQGPELLIRYENEEAVDDSQLPKDRFSAERLKGVDSTLKIQPAELGDSAVYLCASSLIQRTYNEQFFGPGTRLTVL.